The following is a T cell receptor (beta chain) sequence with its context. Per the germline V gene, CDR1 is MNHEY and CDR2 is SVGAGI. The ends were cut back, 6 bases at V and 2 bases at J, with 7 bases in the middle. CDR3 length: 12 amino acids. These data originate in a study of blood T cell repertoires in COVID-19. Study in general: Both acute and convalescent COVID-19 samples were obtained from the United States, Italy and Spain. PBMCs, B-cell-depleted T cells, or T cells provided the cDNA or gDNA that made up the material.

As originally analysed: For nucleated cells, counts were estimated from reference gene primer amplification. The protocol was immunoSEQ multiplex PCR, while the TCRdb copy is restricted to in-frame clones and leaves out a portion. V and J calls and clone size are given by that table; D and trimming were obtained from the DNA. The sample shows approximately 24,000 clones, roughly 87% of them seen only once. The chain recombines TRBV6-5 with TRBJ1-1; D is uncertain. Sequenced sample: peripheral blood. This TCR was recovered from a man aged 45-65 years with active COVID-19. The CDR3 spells CASSRSNTEAFF. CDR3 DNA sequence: TGTGCCAGCAGCCGGTCCAACACTGAAGCTTTCTTT.